This passage covers 31 T cell receptor beta chains from one sample sequenced in a study of CD8 T cells in ankylosing spondylitis. TCRdb recomputed calls from the 5' RACE reads with MiXCR, one row per CDR3 protein. The repertoire holds about 230,000 distinct CDR3 sequences, with 7% to 10% as singletons. Source material: blood, either unsorted or a sorted T cell fraction (not recorded which). Receptors originate from a female donor with ankylosing spondylitis or in good health (not recorded which).

The sample holds many counts of this clonotype. This chain links TRBV5-1 with TRBJ2-7, with D possibly TRBD1 on 5 matching bases. Trimming pared 2 bases from V and 6 bases from J, leaving 12 bases between. CDR3 size: 13 residues. Germline values: CDR1 SGHRS, CDR2 YFSETQ. The CDR3 protein is CASSLRTRTEQYF. As DNA, the CDR3 is TGCGCCAGCAGCTTAAGGACACGCACCGAGCAGTACTTC.

This clonotype showed up just a few times. This chain links TRBV7-2 with TRBJ2-1, with 10 nucleotides matching TRBD1. With 4 bases clipped from V and 3 bases from J, the junction kept 6 bases outside the gene matches. CDR3 size: 16 residues. Germline CDR1 is SGHTA and CDR2 is FQGNSA. CDR3: CASSSRRTGGYNEQFF. CDR3 coding DNA: TGTGCCAGCAGCTCTCGCCGGACAGGGGGCTACAATGAGCAGTTCTTC.

This clonotype has a handful of counts. J is TRBJ1-1 and V is TRBV11-3, with D possibly matching TRBD1 (5 bases). Per germline, CDR1 SGHNT and CDR2 YENEEA. V dropped 0 bases and J dropped 0 bases, with 11 bases sitting between them. The CDR3 covers 16 residues. Here the CDR3 reads CASSLDRGGLNTEAFF. The CDR3 nucleotides read TGTGCCAGCAGCTTAGATCGGGGGGGACTGAACACTGAAGCTTTCTTT. Full variable domain (remainder filled in from reference TRBV11-3 and TRBJ1-1): EAGVVQSPRYKIIEKKQPVAFWCNPISGHNTLYWYLQNLGQGPELLIRYENEEAVDDSQLPKDRFSAERLKGVDSTLKIQPAELGDSAVYLCASSLDRGGLNTEAFFGQGTRLTVV.

The rearrangement joins TRBV7-9 to TRBJ1-1, with D possibly TRBD1 on 5 matching bases. The CDR3 extends over 14 amino acids. The germline gives CDR1 SEHNR, CDR2 FQNEAQ (reference sequence). Deletions cut 5 bases from V and 9 bases from J, with 19 bases between. CDR3 nucleotide sequence: TGTGCCAGCAGCCCCCGGGGGTACCCAGAAAAAGCTTTCTTT. Its protein is CASSPRGYPEKAFF. Based on the CDR3 plus reference TRBV7-9 and TRBJ1-1, the full variable domain is DTGVSQNPRHKITKRGQNVTFRCDPISEHNRLYWYRQTLGQGPEFLTYFQNEAQLEKSRLLSDRFSAERPKGSFSTLEIQRTEQGDSAMYLCASSPRGYPEKAFFGQGTRLTVV.

This clonotype was seen repeatedly, ten times or more. The rearrangement joins TRBV7-6 to TRBJ1-5; TRBD1 is a possible D gene (5 bases). CDR1 and CDR2 from the germline V gene are SGHVS and FNYEAQ. Trimming stripped 5 bases from V and 7 bases from J, with 15 bases between. The CDR3 sequence is 14 residues long. CDR3 in amino acids: CASSQWAGDQPQHF. CDR3 bases: TGTGCCAGCAGCCAATGGGCGGGGGACCAGCCCCAGCATTTT.

The sample holds many counts of this clonotype. This chain links TRBV7-8 with TRBJ1-1; unclear D gene. CDR1 is SGHVS and CDR2 is FQNEAQ in the germline V gene. This CDR3 is built from 15 residues. Deletions cut 6 bases from V and 0 bases from J, with 14 bases between. Here the CDR3 DNA reads TGTGCCAGCAGGCTAGTCAGTGGGCTGAACACTGAAGCTTTCTTT. The encoded protein is CASRLVSGLNTEAFF.

At least ten counts were recorded for this clonotype. The chain combines TRBV5-1 with TRBJ2-7; the match to TRBD1 covers 8 bases. CDR3 length equals 15 residues. The junction had 9 bases not matched to a gene; V was cut back by 4 bases and J by 3 bases. Germline assignment: CDR1 SGHRS and CDR2 YFSETQ. The DNA for the CDR3 is TGCGCCAGCAGCATGGAGACAGGGGCATACTACGAGCAGTACTTC. It is translated as CASSMETGAYYEQYF.

Ten or more counts support this clonotype. The gene calls are TRBV15 and TRBJ1-3; D gene ambiguous. V was shortened by 0 bases and J by 0 bases, with 12 bases between the two germline ends. CDR1 is LNHNV and CDR2 is YYDKDF in the germline V gene (reference sequence). The CDR3 has 17 residues. CDR3 sequence: CATSRDLVRSSGNTIYF. CDR3 sequence (DNA): TGTGCCACCAGCAGAGATCTAGTCCGGAGCTCTGGAAACACCATATATTTT.

This rearrangement joins TRBV30 to TRBJ1-1, with a weak D call TRBD1 (5 bases). The CDR3 has 14 amino acids. Between the trimmed V and J ends, which lost 2 bases and 3 bases, there was a span of 13 bases. CDR1 GTSNPN and CDR2 SVGIG come from the germline V gene (reference sequence). The CDR3 region is CAWSLQVGDTEAFF. The CDR3 DNA sequence: TGTGCCTGGAGTCTACAGGTCGGGGACACTGAAGCTTTCTTT.

CDR3 in DNA: TGTGCCAGCAGTTCGACAGAAGCTAACTATGGCTACACCTTC. It codes for CASSSTEANYGYTF. The V and J genes are TRBV12-3 or TRBV12-4 and TRBJ1-2; possibly TRBD1 for D (5 bases). The length of the CDR3 is 14 residues. The V end lost 4 bases, the J end lost 0 bases, and 9 bases lay between the germline ends.

This clonotype was picked up many times. The chain is built from TRBV10-3 and TRBJ2-7, with D perhaps assigned TRBD1 or TRBD2 (6 bases each). Trimming shortened V by 0 bases and J by 3 bases, and 15 bases separated the two germline ends. CDR1 ENHRY and CDR2 SYGVKD come from the germline V gene. The CDR3 loop spans 16 amino acids. CDR3 residues: CAISESQGTLSYEQYF. Written as DNA, the CDR3 is TGTGCCATCAGTGAGTCGCAGGGGACTCTAAGCTACGAGCAGTACTTC.

This clonotype came up many times. V and J are TRBV18 and TRBJ2-2; D gene uncertain. Looked up from germline, CDR1 is KGHSH and CDR2 is LQKENI. CDR3 length: 12 amino acids. The V end was cut by 3 bases, the J end by 5 bases, with 4 bases between. The chain's CDR3 is CASSPQTGELFF. CDR3 nucleotides: TGTGCCAGCTCACCGCAAACCGGGGAGCTGTTTTTT.

This clonotype was counted many times. The chain combines TRBV29-1 with TRBJ1-2, with unresolved D. Trimming shortened V by 0 bases and J by 12 bases, and 11 bases separated the two germline ends. Germline loops: CDR1 SQVTM, CDR2 ANQGSEA. The CDR3 consists of 11 residues. CDR3 coding DNA: TGCAGCGTTGAAGATCGCGGATACCACACCTTC. Encoded protein: CSVEDRGYHTF.

The sample holds many counts of this clonotype. The gene calls are TRBV5-1 and TRBJ2-7; D is ambiguous. This CDR3 comprises 12 residues. V dropped 6 bases and J dropped 3 bases, with 10 bases sitting between them. In germline, CDR1 is SGHRS, CDR2 YFSETQ. CDR3 nucleotides: TGCGCCAGCATACAGTCCTACTACGAGCAGTACTTC. Translation: CASIQSYYEQYF.

This clonotype was detected ten times or more. This chain joins TRBV20-1 and TRBJ2-5, with D tentatively TRBD1 or TRBD2 (6 bases each). Per germline, CDR1 DFQATT and CDR2 SNEGSKA (reference sequence). Trimming removed 4 bases from V and 1 base from J, with 16 bases in between. The CDR3 runs 15 residues. The DNA for the CDR3 is TGCAGTGCTAACCGGCTTGAGGGGGGCCAAGAGACCCAGTACTTC. It codes for CSANRLEGGQETQYF.

This clonotype was counted between two and nine times. The rearrangement joins TRBV7-2 to TRBJ2-7; tentative D call: TRBD2 (6 bases). The V gene's germline CDR1 is SGHTA and CDR2 FQGNSA. V lost 7 bases, J lost 4 bases, and 20 bases lay in between. The CDR3 has 15 amino acids. The CDR3 sequence: CASNPQEGTPYEQYF. CDR3 in DNA: TGTGCCAGCAATCCTCAGGAGGGGACGCCGTACGAGCAGTACTTC.

In this sample, this clonotype turned up many times. The chain carries TRBV7-2 and TRBJ2-3; a weak D match, TRBD2 (6 bases). Germline values: CDR1 SGHTA, CDR2 FQGNSA. Trimming removed 6 bases from V and 5 bases from J, with 15 bases in between. CDR3 size: 14 residues. This CDR3 reads CASSQGLERDTQYF. The CDR3 region has the DNA TGTGCCAGCAGTCAGGGACTGGAGCGAGATACGCAGTATTTT.

This clonotype has just a few counts. J is TRBJ2-3 and V is TRBV7-6; 14 bases line up with TRBD2. This CDR3 has 18 residues. Trimming took 2 bases from V and 6 from J; bases not matched to a gene: 10. The V gene's germline CDR1 is SGHVS and CDR2 FNYEAQ. The CDR3 DNA sequence: TGTGCCAGCAGCTTAAGTGTTGGCGGGACTAGCGGGAGTGATACGCAGTATTTT. This codes for CASSLSVGGTSGSDTQYF.

This clonotype was picked up many times. The chain employs TRBV7-6 and TRBJ2-7, with D perhaps matching TRBD1 or TRBD2 (5 bases each). Germline V gives CDR1 SGHVS, CDR2 FNYEAQ. V gave up 5 bases and J gave up 2 bases, with 16 bases separating them. The CDR3 spans 15 residues. The CDR3 region has the DNA TGTGCCAGCAGCACCCTTGATAGGGGAGCCTACGAGCAGTACTTC. This translates into CASSTLDRGAYEQYF. The entire variable domain, with the rest obtained from reference TRBV7-6 and TRBJ2-7, is as follows: GAGVSQSPRYKVTKRGQDVALRCDPISGHVSLYWYRQALGQGPEFLTYFNYEAQQDKSGLPNDRFSAERPEGSISTLTIQRTEQRDSAMYRCASSTLDRGAYEQYFGPGTRLTVT.

This clonotype has ten or more counts. The V and J genes are TRBV24-1 and TRBJ2-2; the D is unclear. The CDR3 consists of 13 residues. The V gene's germline CDR1 is KGHDR and CDR2 SFDVKD. The V and J ends lost 4 bases and 4 bases respectively, with 6 bases between them. The CDR3 DNA reads TGTGCCACCAGTGAAAGCGTCACCGGGGAGCTGTTTTTT. Protein sequence: CATSESVTGELFF.

Many counts were recorded for this clonotype. The genes are TRBV28 and TRBJ1-5, with unresolved D. The V end lost 4 bases, the J end lost 12 bases, and 16 bases lay between the germline ends. The CDR3 consists of 13 residues. The germline gives CDR1 MDHEN, CDR2 SYDVKM. CDR3 amino acids: CASSSRPAPGQHF. CDR3 bases: TGTGCCAGCAGTTCCCGGCCCGCCCCGGGCCAGCATTTT.

This clonotype has ten or more counts. The chain joins TRBV20-1 to TRBJ2-1; D is uncertain. The CDR3 loop spans 13 amino acids. V gave up 3 bases and J gave up 5 bases, with 11 bases separating them. CDR1 and CDR2 (germline): DFQATT, SNEGSKA (reference sequence). CDR3 bases: TGCAGTGCTAGGGTCATCGGCAACAATGAGCAGTTCTTC. Amino acids: CSARVIGNNEQFF.

This clonotype was recorded at least ten times. This sequence joins TRBV7-9 and TRBJ2-2, with a weak D call TRBD2 (6 bases). V was pared by 1 base and J by 4 bases, with 10 bases between. Germline assignment: CDR1 SEHNR and CDR2 FQNEAQ (reference sequence). The CDR3 runs 15 residues. The CDR3 spells CASSLDSAGTGELFF. CDR3 nucleotide sequence: TGTGCCAGCAGCTTAGATTCAGCGGGCACCGGGGAGCTGTTTTTT.

This clonotype showed up just a few times. This chain connects TRBV20-1 to TRBJ2-7; 9 nucleotides match TRBD1. V lost 7 bases, J lost 2 bases, and 9 bases stayed unmatched. The germline V gene has CDR1 DFQATT and CDR2 SNEGSKA (reference sequence). This CDR3 has 14 residues. CDR3 sequence: CSGSGTGITYEQYF. DNA for the CDR3: TGCAGTGGTTCAGGGACAGGGATTACCTACGAGCAGTACTTC.

This clonotype was counted ten times or more. One end of the junction is discordant with germline, which a read error may explain. The rearrangement uses TRBV12-3 or TRBV12-4 and TRBJ2-2; 7 nucleotides line up with TRBD2. The CDR3 contains 14 residues. The CDR3 bases are TGTGCCAGCAGTCTAGCGGATAGAACCGGGGAGCTGTTTTTT. It translates to CASSLADRTGELFF.

This clonotype was found many times. This rearrangement joins TRBV5-4 to TRBJ1-1; the D is unclear. Trimming removed 4 bases from V and 3 bases from J, with 16 bases in between. Per germline, CDR1 SGHNT and CDR2 YYREEE (reference sequence). There are 15 residues in the CDR3. CDR3 in amino acids: CASSPSTDDDTEAFF. The CDR3, as DNA: TGTGCCAGCAGCCCTTCGACGGACGATGACACTGAAGCTTTCTTT. The whole variable domain, remainder taken from reference TRBV5-4 and TRBJ1-1, is ETGVTQSPTHLIKTRGQQVTLRCSSQSGHNTVSWYQQALGQGPQFIFQYYREEENGRGNFPPRFSGLQFPNYSSELNVNALELDDSALYLCASSPSTDDDTEAFFGQGTRLTVV.

This clonotype was seen more than once but under ten times. V and J are TRBV7-2 and TRBJ2-5; D ambiguous. Trimming removed 2 bases at V and 2 bases at J, with 6 bases between. This CDR3 spans 13 amino acids. CDR1 is SGHTA, CDR2 FQGNSA, per germline. This chain's CDR3 is CASSLRWQETQYF. Written as DNA, the CDR3 is TGTGCCAGCAGCTTAAGATGGCAAGAGACCCAGTACTTC.

This clonotype has at least ten counts. The chain joins TRBV20-1 to TRBJ2-7, with D possibly TRBD2 on 6 matching bases. Looked up from germline, CDR1 is DFQATT and CDR2 is SNEGSKA (reference sequence). V was cut by 5 bases and J by 6 bases, with 20 bases left in between. CDR3 length equals 14 residues. In DNA, the CDR3 is TGCAGTGCTGGACTGGCTCTCGGGGGAGCCGAGCAGTACTTC. Its protein product is CSAGLALGGAEQYF.

The chain combines TRBV19 with TRBJ1-5; the D is unclear. The V and J ends lost 5 bases and 6 bases respectively, with 11 bases between them. The germline V gene has CDR1 LNHDA and CDR2 SQIVND (reference sequence). CDR3 length equals 13 residues. CDR3 coding DNA: TGTGCCAGTAGTCCTCAAACTGCTCAGCCCCAGCATTTT. It is translated as CASSPQTAQPQHF.

As for this clonotype: A much larger clonotype is one base distant, so this may be a read error. Since no conserved phenylalanine or tryptophan closes the CDR3, a read error is the likely cause. The chain carries TRBV7-7 and TRBJ1-5; 10 nucleotides align to TRBD1. The CDR3 is 20 residues long. V shed 2 bases, J shed 2 bases, and the junction held 15 bases outside the gene matches. Germline V gives CDR1 SSHAT, CDR2 FNYEAQ (reference sequence). The CDR3 nucleotides are TGTGCCAGCAGCTTAAAGGGGTACGGGACAGGGGATAAGGGCAATCAGCCCCAGCATTCT. Translated, it gives CASSLKGYGTGDKGNQPQHS.

This clonotype was recorded at least ten times. The chain couples TRBV15 to TRBJ2-3; TRBD1 matches at 8 bases. Germline CDR1 is LNHNV and CDR2 is YYDKDF (reference sequence). After removal of 7 bases from V and 2 bases from J, the junction contained 5 bases not matched to a gene. The CDR3 is 14 residues long. The CDR3 DNA reads as TGTGCCACCACCCAGGGGGCGTACACAGATACGCAGTATTTT. It is translated as CATTQGAYTDTQYF.